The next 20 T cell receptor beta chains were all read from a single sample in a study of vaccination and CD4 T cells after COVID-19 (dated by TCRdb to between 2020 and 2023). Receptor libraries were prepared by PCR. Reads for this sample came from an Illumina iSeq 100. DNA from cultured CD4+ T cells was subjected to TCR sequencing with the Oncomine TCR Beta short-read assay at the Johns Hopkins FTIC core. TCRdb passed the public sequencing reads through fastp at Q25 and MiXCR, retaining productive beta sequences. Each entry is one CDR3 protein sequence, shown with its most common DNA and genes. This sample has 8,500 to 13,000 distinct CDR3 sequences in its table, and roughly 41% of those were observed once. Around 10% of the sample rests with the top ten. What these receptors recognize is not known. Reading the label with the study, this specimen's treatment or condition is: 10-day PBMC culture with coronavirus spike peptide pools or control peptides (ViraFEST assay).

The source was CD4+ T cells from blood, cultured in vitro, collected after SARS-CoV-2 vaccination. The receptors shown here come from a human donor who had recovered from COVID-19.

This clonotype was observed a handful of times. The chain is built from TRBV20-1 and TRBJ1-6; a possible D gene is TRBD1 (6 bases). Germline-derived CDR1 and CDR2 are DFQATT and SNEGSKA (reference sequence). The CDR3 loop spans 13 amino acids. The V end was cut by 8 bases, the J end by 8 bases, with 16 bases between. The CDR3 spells CSSPKQGDSPLHF. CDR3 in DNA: TGCAGTTCGCCAAAACAGGGAGATTCACCCCTCCACTTT.

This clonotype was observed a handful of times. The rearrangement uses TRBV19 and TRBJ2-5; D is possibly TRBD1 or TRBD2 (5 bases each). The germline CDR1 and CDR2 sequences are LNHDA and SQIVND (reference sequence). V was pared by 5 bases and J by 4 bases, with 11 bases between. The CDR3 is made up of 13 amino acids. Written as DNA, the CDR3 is TGTGCCAGTAGTTGGGGCGGGTTAGAGACCCAGTACTTC. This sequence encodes CASSWGGLETQYF.

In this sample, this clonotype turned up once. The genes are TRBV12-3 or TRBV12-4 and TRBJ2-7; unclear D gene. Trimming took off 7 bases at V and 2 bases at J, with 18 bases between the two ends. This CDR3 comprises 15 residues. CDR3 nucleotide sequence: TGTGCCAGCACCTCAACCCCCAGGTCCACCTACGAGCAGTACTTC. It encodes CASTSTPRSTYEQYF.

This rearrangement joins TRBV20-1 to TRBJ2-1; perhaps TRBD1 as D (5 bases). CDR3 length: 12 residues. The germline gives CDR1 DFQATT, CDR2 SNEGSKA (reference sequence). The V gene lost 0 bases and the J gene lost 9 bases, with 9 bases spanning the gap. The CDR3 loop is CSAREFQGEQFF. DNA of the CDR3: TGCAGTGCTAGAGAGTTTCAGGGTGAGCAGTTCTTC.

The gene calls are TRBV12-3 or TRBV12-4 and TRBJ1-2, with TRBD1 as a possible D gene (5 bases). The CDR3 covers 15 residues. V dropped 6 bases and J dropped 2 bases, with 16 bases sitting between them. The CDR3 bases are TGTGCCAGCAGGGAAGCTTCCTGGGGCAACTATGGCTACACCTTC. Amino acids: CASREASWGNYGYTF.

The CDR3 spells CASSASYEQYF. CDR3 coding DNA: TGTGCCAGCAGCGCCTCCTACGAGCAGTACTTC. The J gene is TRBJ2-7, the V gene TRBV7-2, with D uncertain. V was cut by 5 bases and J by 0 bases, with 2 bases left in between. Germline V gives CDR1 SGHTA, CDR2 FQGNSA. This CDR3 is 11 amino acids long.

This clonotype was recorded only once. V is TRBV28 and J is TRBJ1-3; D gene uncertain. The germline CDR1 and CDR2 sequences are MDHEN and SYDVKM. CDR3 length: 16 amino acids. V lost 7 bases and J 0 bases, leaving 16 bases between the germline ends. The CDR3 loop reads CASTLLSRSSGNTIYF. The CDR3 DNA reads TGTGCCAGCACCCTCCTTTCTCGGAGCTCTGGAAACACCATATATTTT. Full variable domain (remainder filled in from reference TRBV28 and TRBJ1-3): DVKVTQSSRYLVKRTGEKVFLECVQDMDHENMFWYRQDPGLGLRLIYFSYDVKMKEKGDIPEGYSVSREKKERFSLILESASTNQTSMYLCASTLLSRSSGNTIYFGEGSWLTVV.

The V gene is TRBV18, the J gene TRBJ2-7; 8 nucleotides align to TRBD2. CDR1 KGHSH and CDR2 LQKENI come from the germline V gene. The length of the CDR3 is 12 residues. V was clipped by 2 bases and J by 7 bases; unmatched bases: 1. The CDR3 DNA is TGTGCCAGCTCACCAACGGGGGGGGAGCAGTACTTC. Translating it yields CASSPTGGEQYF.

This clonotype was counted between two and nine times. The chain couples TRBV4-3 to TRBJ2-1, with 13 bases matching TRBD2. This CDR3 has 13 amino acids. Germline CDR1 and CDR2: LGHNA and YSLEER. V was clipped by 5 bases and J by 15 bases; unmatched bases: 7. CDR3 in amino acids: CASSSLAGGPLFF. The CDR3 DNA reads TGCGCCAGCAGCTCACTAGCGGGAGGGCCCCTGTTCTTC.

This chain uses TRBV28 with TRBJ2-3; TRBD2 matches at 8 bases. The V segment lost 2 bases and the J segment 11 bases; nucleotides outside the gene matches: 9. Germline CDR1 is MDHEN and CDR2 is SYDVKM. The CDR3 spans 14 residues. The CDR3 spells CASSLGHGRGGQYF. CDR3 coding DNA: TGTGCCAGCAGTTTAGGGCACGGGAGGGGTGGGCAGTATTTT.

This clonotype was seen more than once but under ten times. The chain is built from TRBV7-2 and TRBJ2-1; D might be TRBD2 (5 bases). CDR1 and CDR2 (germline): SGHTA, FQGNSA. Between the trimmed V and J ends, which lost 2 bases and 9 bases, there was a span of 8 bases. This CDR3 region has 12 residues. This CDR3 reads CASSLYGVEQFF. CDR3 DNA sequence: TGTGCCAGCAGCTTATACGGGGTTGAGCAGTTCTTC.

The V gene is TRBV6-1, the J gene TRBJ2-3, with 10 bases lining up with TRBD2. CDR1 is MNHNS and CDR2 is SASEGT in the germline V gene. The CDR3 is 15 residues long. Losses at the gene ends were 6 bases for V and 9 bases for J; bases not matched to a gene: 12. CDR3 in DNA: TGTGCCAGCAGCGTGGGACTAGCGCCGGGCAGAACGCAGTATTTT. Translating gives CASSVGLAPGRTQYF.

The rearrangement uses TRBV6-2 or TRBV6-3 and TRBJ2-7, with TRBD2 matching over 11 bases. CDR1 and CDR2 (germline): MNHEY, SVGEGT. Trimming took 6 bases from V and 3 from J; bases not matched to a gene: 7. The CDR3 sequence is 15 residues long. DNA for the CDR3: TGTGCCAGCAGGCCTAGAACTAGCGGGAGCTACGAGCAGTACTTC. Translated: CASRPRTSGSYEQYF.

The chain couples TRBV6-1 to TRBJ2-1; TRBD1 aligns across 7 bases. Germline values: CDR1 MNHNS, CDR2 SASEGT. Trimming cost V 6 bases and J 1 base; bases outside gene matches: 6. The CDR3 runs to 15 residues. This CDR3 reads CASRSGGQSYNEQFF. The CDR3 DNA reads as TGTGCCAGCAGATCAGGGGGACAGTCCTACAATGAGCAGTTCTTC.

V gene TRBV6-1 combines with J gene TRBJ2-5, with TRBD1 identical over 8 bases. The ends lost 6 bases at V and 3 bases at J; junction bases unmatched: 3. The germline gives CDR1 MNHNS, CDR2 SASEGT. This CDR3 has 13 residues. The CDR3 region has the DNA TGTGCCAGCAGCTCGGACAGGGAAGAGACCCAGTACTTC. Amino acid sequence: CASSSDREETQYF.

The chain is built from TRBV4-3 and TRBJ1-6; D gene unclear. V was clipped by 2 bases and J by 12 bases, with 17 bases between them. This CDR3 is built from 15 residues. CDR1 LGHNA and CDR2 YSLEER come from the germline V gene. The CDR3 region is CASSQITGSGRPLHF. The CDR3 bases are TGCGCCAGCAGCCAAATTACCGGGAGCGGCCGACCCCTCCACTTT.

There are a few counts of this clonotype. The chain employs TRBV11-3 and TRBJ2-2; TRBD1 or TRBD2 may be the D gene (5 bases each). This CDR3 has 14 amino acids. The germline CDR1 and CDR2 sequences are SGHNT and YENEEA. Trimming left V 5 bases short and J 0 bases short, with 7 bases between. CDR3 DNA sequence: TGTGCCAGCAGCCAGGGAGCGAACACCGGGGAGCTGTTTTTT. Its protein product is CASSQGANTGELFF.

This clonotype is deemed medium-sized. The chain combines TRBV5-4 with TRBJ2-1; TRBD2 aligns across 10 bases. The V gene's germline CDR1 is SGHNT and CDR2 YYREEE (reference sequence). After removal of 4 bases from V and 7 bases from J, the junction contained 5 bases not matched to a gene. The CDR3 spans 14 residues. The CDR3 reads CASSPMTSGNEQFF. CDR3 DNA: TGTGCCAGCAGCCCTATGACTAGCGGGAATGAGCAGTTCTTC. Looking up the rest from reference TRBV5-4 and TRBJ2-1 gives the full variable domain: ETGVTQSPTHLIKTRGQQVTLRCSSQSGHNTVSWYQQALGQGPQFIFQYYREEENGRGNFPPRFSGLQFPNYSSELNVNALELDDSALYLCASSPMTSGNEQFFGPGTRLTVL.

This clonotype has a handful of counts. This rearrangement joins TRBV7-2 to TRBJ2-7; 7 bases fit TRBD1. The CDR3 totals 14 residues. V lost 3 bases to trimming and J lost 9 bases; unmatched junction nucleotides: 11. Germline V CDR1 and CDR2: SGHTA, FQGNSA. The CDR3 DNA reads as TGTGCCAGCAGCTTCCGGGACAGCCCTCCGGGGCAGTACTTC. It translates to CASSFRDSPPGQYF.

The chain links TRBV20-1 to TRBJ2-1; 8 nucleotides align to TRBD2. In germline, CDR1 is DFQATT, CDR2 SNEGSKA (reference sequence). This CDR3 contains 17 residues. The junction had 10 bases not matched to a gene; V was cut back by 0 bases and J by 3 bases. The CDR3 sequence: CSARDESRGRLYNEQFF. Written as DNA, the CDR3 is TGCAGTGCTAGAGATGAGTCGCGCGGGAGGCTCTACAATGAGCAGTTCTTC.